These 28 T cell receptor beta chains originate from one sample sequenced in a study of shared clonotypes between healthy human individuals. Repertoires were generated with immunoSEQ multiplex PCR, while TCRdb's copy carries only in-frame clones and drops some. Here the sample spans hundreds of thousands of clones, roughly 78% being singletons. Sequencing used memory CD4+ T cells sorted from blood. Subset: CD45RA-negative fraction. These receptors all come from a woman under 40 in good health.

The chain recombines TRBV27 with TRBJ2-1, with 8 bases identical to TRBD1. Germline V gene lookup returns CDR1 MNHEY and CDR2 SMNVEV (reference sequence). V shed 6 bases, J shed 4 bases, and the junction held 14 bases outside the gene matches. This CDR3 has 17 amino acids. In DNA form, the CDR3 reads TGTGCCAGCAGAACCGGGACAGGCGCCCCGAGGTACAATGAGCAGTTCTTC. Amino acid sequence: CASRTGTGAPRYNEQFF.

The V gene is TRBV2, the J gene TRBJ1-3; D is unclear. The CDR3 is 14 amino acids. V dropped 2 bases and J dropped 2 bases, with 7 bases sitting between them. Germline V gene data show CDR1 as SNHLY and CDR2 as FYNNEI. The CDR3 region has the DNA TGTGCCAGCAGTGAACCTCAGACTGGAAACACCATATATTTT. This sequence encodes CASSEPQTGNTIYF.

The chain couples TRBV28 to TRBJ1-2, with D tentatively TRBD1 (5 bases). V was shortened by 2 bases and J by 7 bases, with 8 bases between the two germline ends. CDR1 and CDR2 (germline): MDHEN, SYDVKM. The CDR3 has 12 amino acids. The CDR3 DNA sequence: TGTGCCAGCAGTTTACAGGGTGTTGGCTACACCTTC. Its translation is CASSLQGVGYTF.

The J gene is TRBJ1-1, the V gene TRBV7-9, with unresolved D. This CDR3 has 15 amino acids. CDR1 SEHNR and CDR2 FQNEAQ come from the germline V gene (reference sequence). Trimming shortened V by 5 bases and J by 7 bases, and 20 bases separated the two germline ends. The CDR3 DNA reads as TGTGCCAGCAGCCTACTAGCGGGGAAATCGCTTGAAGCTTTCTTT. Translating it yields CASSLLAGKSLEAFF.

Turning to this clone: This CDR3 is also generated by other DNA sequences in the sample. The J gene is TRBJ2-3, the V gene TRBV7-9; TRBD2 aligns across 12 bases. Trimming removed 4 bases from V and 4 bases from J; junction bases left unmatched: 3. The CDR3 length is 15 residues. Germline V gives CDR1 SEHNR, CDR2 FQNEAQ (reference sequence). CDR3: CASSSTSGRADTQYF. The CDR3 DNA reads as TGTGCCAGCAGCTCGACTAGCGGGAGAGCAGATACGCAGTATTTT.

The J gene is TRBJ1-3, the V gene TRBV19; D is possibly TRBD1 (5 bases). Trimming took off 5 bases at V and 0 bases at J, with 11 bases between the two ends. The CDR3 length is 15 residues. In germline, CDR1 is LNHDA, CDR2 SQIVND (reference sequence). The CDR3 protein is CASSGTANSGNTIYF. DNA of the CDR3: TGTGCCAGTAGTGGGACGGCCAACTCTGGAAACACCATATATTTT.

The chain has TRBV4-2 and TRBJ2-7; a weak D match, TRBD2 (7 bases). Deletions cut 0 bases from V and 4 bases from J, with 22 bases between. The CDR3 runs 18 residues. The germline V gene has CDR1 LGHNA and CDR2 YNFKEQ. Written as DNA, the CDR3 is TGTGCCAGCAGCCAAGATCATAAGGGGGGGCAGGGGAGGTACGAGCAGTACTTC. This codes for CASSQDHKGGQGRYEQYF.

The chain has TRBV5-1 and TRBJ2-7; the D gene could be TRBD1 or TRBD2 (5 bases each). Germline CDR1 reads SGHRS; CDR2 reads YFSETQ. This CDR3 comprises 15 residues. The V end lost 3 bases, the J end lost 5 bases, and 18 bases lay between the germline ends. Here the CDR3 reads CASSSGWDAGDEQYF. In DNA, the CDR3 is TGCGCCAGCAGCTCGGGCTGGGACGCCGGGGACGAGCAGTACTTC.

In the case of this clone: A junction end diverges from the germline sequence, so it may reflect a read error. The chain combines TRBV11-2 with TRBJ2-3, with D possibly matching TRBD2 (5 bases). The CDR3 extends over 16 amino acids. Looked up from germline, CDR1 is SGHAT and CDR2 is FQNNGV. The CDR3: CASSLGTASSTNTQYF. CDR3 in DNA: TGTGCCAGCAGCTTAGGAACGGCTTCTAGCACAAATACGCAGTATTTT.

The genes are TRBV5-1 and TRBJ1-1, with TRBD1 as a possible D gene (5 bases). V lost 0 bases and J lost 1, with 7 bases in between. The germline V gene encodes CDR1 SGHRS and CDR2 YFSETQ. The CDR3 has 14 amino acids. The CDR3 nucleotides read TGCGCCAGCAGCTTGGATCAGGGGAACACTGAAGCTTTCTTT. Translating gives CASSLDQGNTEAFF.

V gene TRBV6-5 combines with J gene TRBJ1-3; 7 bases align to TRBD1. Trimming took 4 bases from V and 10 from J; bases not matched to a gene: 7. The CDR3 runs to 13 residues. Germline assignment: CDR1 MNHEY and CDR2 SVGAGI. CDR3 coding DNA: TGTGCCAGCAGTTCCGGTACAGGGGCGACCATATATTTT. This codes for CASSSGTGATIYF.

The rearrangement uses TRBV19 and TRBJ1-1; TRBD1 might be the D (5 bases). Between the trimmed V and J ends, which lost 4 bases and 6 bases, there was a span of 18 bases. Germline lookup yields CDR1 LNHDA and CDR2 SQIVND (reference sequence). There are 15 residues in the CDR3. The CDR3 nucleotides read TGTGCCAGTAGTACCGGGGGAAGGGGTGCGGCTGAAGCTTTCTTT. Encoded protein: CASSTGGRGAAEAFF.

CDR3 in amino acids: CASSPVAGQGGTGELFF. The DNA for the CDR3 is TGTGCCAGCAGCCCGGTTGCAGGACAGGGTGGCACCGGGGAGCTGTTTTTT. J is TRBJ2-2 and V is TRBV25-1, with TRBD1 matching 8 bases. This CDR3 has 17 residues. Germline CDR1 reads MGHDK; CDR2 reads SYGVNS. The ends lost 6 bases at V and 4 bases at J; junction bases unmatched: 13.

The chain links TRBV11-3 to TRBJ2-2; D is unclear. V lost 5 bases and J 7 bases, leaving 11 bases between the germline ends. The CDR3 runs to 13 residues. Germline loops: CDR1 SGHNT, CDR2 YENEEA. DNA of the CDR3: TGTGCCAGCAGCGGGGTTGGGCGCGGGGAGCTGTTTTTT. It translates to CASSGVGRGELFF.

This chain joins TRBV28 and TRBJ1-2; a weak D match, TRBD1 (5 bases). V lost 9 bases and J lost 8, with 16 bases in between. Germline CDR1 and CDR2: MDHEN and SYDVKM. The CDR3 extends over 12 amino acids. The CDR3 DNA sequence: TGTGCCAGTTATCTAGGGGTGAAGGGCTACACCTTC. Residues: CASYLGVKGYTF.

The chain is built from TRBV5-4 and TRBJ1-2; D is perhaps TRBD1 (6 bases). Trimming shortened V by 3 bases and J by 7 bases, and 19 bases separated the two germline ends. CDR1 and CDR2 from the germline V gene are SGHNT and YYREEE (reference sequence). CDR3 length: 15 residues. CDR3: CASSSMGNRAGGYTF. CDR3 bases: TGTGCCAGCAGCTCGATGGGGAACAGGGCGGGTGGCTACACCTTC.

There are a few counts of this clone. The same CDR3 is also encoded by other DNA sequences in this sample. The chain is built from TRBV5-1 and TRBJ1-2, with a tentative D call TRBD1 (5 bases). CDR1 is SGHRS and CDR2 is YFSETQ in the germline V gene. The CDR3 runs 14 residues. With 4 bases removed from V and 2 bases from J, the gap between germline ends came to 12 bases. The DNA for the CDR3 is TGCGCCAGCAGCCCAGGAGAGGGGAACTATGGCTACACCTTC. It yields the protein CASSPGEGNYGYTF.

V gene TRBV7-9 combines with J gene TRBJ1-2; D gene unclear. This CDR3 comprises 14 residues. The V end lost 0 bases, the J end lost 2 bases, and 7 bases lay between the germline ends. Germline V gives CDR1 SEHNR, CDR2 FQNEAQ (reference sequence). CDR3 sequence reads: CASSLATVNYGYTF. The CDR3 region has the DNA TGTGCCAGCAGCTTAGCTACAGTCAACTATGGCTACACCTTC. Combining the CDR3 with reference TRBV7-9 and TRBJ1-2 gives the whole variable domain DTGVSQNPRHKITKRGQNVTFRCDPISEHNRLYWYRQTLGQGPEFLTYFQNEAQLEKSRLLSDRFSAERPKGSFSTLEIQRTEQGDSAMYLCASSLATVNYGYTFGSGTRLTVV.

Worth noting for this clone: Other DNA sequences from this sample encode an identical CDR3 as well. V gene TRBV18 combines with J gene TRBJ1-5; TRBD1 agrees at 8 bases. Looked up from germline, CDR1 is KGHSH and CDR2 is LQKENI. The CDR3 loop spans 14 amino acids. V lost 3 bases and J lost 4; bases outside the gene matches: 2. The CDR3 nucleotides are TGTGCCAGCTCACCGGGACAGGCGAATCAGCCCCAGCATTTT. Residues: CASSPGQANQPQHF.

V usage is TRBV19 and J usage is TRBJ2-3; possibly TRBD2 for D (5 bases). The ends were cut back, 1 base at V and 10 bases at J, with 9 bases in the middle. There are 12 residues in the CDR3. Germline V lookup: CDR1 LNHDA, CDR2 SQIVND (reference sequence). CDR3 DNA sequence: TGTGCCAGTAGTATAGTCGAGGGCGCGCAGTATTTT. This encodes CASSIVEGAQYF.

The rearrangement uses TRBV13 and TRBJ2-5; D is perhaps TRBD2 (5 bases). Germline CDR1 and CDR2: PRHDT and FYEKMQ (reference sequence). There are 13 residues in the CDR3. Trimming took off 7 bases at V and 5 bases at J, with 14 bases between the two ends. Written as DNA, the CDR3 is TGTGCCAGCACCCGGGGTCGGGCTGAGACCCAGTACTTC. This encodes CASTRGRAETQYF.

This clone was seen once. The chain carries TRBV7-3 and TRBJ2-3, with TRBD1 matching over 9 bases. Trimming at V came to 5 bases and at J to 5 bases, leaving 11 bases not matched to a gene. Germline-derived CDR1 and CDR2 are SGHTA and FQGTGA. This CDR3 contains 16 residues. The CDR3 bases are TGTGCCAGCAGCCGACAGGTGACAGGGGGACAAGATACGCAGTATTTT. Its translation: CASSRQVTGGQDTQYF. Full variable domain (missing parts from reference TRBV7-3 and TRBJ2-3): GAGVSQTPSNKVTEKGKYVELRCDPISGHTALYWYRQSLGQGPEFLIYFQGTGAADDSGLPNDRFFAVRPEGSVSTLKIQRTERGDSAVYLCASSRQVTGGQDTQYFGPGTRLTVL.

This clone came up a few times. V gene TRBV5-1 combines with J gene TRBJ2-7, with D perhaps TRBD2 (6 bases). CDR1 and CDR2 from the germline V gene are SGHRS and YFSETQ. The CDR3 has 14 residues. The V gene lost 4 bases and the J gene lost 5 bases, with 16 bases spanning the gap. The CDR3, as DNA: TGCGCCAGCAGCCATGGGACTCAGCTAAACGAGCAGTACTTC. Amino acids: CASSHGTQLNEQYF.

This sequence joins TRBV6-1 and TRBJ1-5, with D unresolved. V was shortened by 3 bases and J by 6 bases, with 3 bases between the two germline ends. Germline-derived CDR1 and CDR2 are MNHNS and SASEGT. The CDR3 is made up of 11 amino acids. The CDR3 bases are TGTGCCAGCAGTGATTTTCAGCCCCAGCATTTT. It specifies CASSDFQPQHF.

The rearrangement links TRBV5-8 to TRBJ2-4, with 16 bases identical to TRBD2. The CDR3 is 16 residues long. Germline lookup yields CDR1 SGHTS and CDR2 YDEGEE. J was trimmed by 11 bases and V by 7 bases; bases with no gene match: 12. CDR3 protein: CASQQKPGLAGGLQYF. CDR3 nucleotide sequence: TGTGCCAGCCAACAAAAGCCGGGACTAGCGGGAGGGCTTCAGTACTTC.

The chain carries TRBV29-1 and TRBJ2-2; 7 bases fit TRBD1. This CDR3 spans 12 amino acids. The germline CDR1 and CDR2 sequences are SQVTM and ANQGSEA. The J segment lost 9 bases and the V segment lost 1 base, leaving 2 bases of the junction unmatched. The CDR3 region has the DNA TGCAGCGTTGAAGGACAGGGCCGGGAGCTGTTTTTT. Translation: CSVEGQGRELFF.

The V call is TRBV4-2, the J call TRBJ2-2; D is perhaps TRBD2 (6 bases). Trimming shortened V by 5 bases and J by 0 bases, and 13 bases separated the two germline ends. Germline V gene data show CDR1 as LGHNA and CDR2 as YNFKEQ. The length of the CDR3 is 16 residues. CDR3 region: CASSDSGSANTGELFF. DNA for the CDR3: TGTGCCAGCAGCGATAGCGGATCTGCGAACACCGGGGAGCTGTTTTTT.

The chain employs TRBV28 and TRBJ2-1; 9 nucleotides align to TRBD2. This CDR3 spans 15 amino acids. Unmatched junction bases numbered 17, after V lost 10 bases and J lost 10 bases. From germline, CDR1 is MDHEN and CDR2 SYDVKM. The CDR3 nucleotides read TGTGCCACCATCGAGAGTAGCGGGAGAACGGGGGAGCAGTTCTTC. This sequence encodes CATIESSGRTGEQFF.